Listed below are T cell receptor beta chains from one sample, sequenced in a study of CD8+ T cells in alopecia areata. Assay: immunoSEQ multiplex PCR; the TCRdb copy retains only in-frame clones and omits some. The data hold about 200,000 clones, with 35% to 40% observed a single time. Sequenced material: CD4+ T cells sorted from blood, taken around week 30, from a patient treated with tofacitinib. Receptors were obtained from a human donor with alopecia areata. Both conserved end residues are part of each CDR3. A D gene is named only where the DNA matches it firmly. Clone sizes are given selectively: once, few, many, or a class where the clone is expanded.

clone_size: -; v_call: TRBV5-1; d_call: TRBD2; j_call: TRBJ2-7; cdr3_nt: TGCGCCAGCAGCTTGGGTCCTAGCGGGAGGGCCTACGAGCAGTACTTC; cdr3_aa: CASSLGPSGRAYEQYF
clone_size: few; v_call: TRBV7-2; d_call: TRBD2; j_call: TRBJ2-7; cdr3_nt: TGTGCCAGCAGCTTAGCGGTTGATAGCGGGAAGTACGAGCAGTACTTC; cdr3_aa: CASSLAVDSGKYEQYF
clone_size: -; v_call: TRBV18; d_call: TRBD1; j_call: TRBJ2-5; cdr3_nt: TGTGCCAGCTCACCCGGGACAGCGCTGGAGACCCAGTACTTC; cdr3_aa: CASSPGTALETQYF
clone_size: few; v_call: TRBV29-1; d_call: -; j_call: TRBJ2-3; cdr3_nt: TGCAGCGTTGAACAGGGAGGCACAGATACGCAGTATTTT; cdr3_aa: CSVEQGGTDTQYF
clone_size: -; v_call: TRBV6-6; d_call: -; j_call: TRBJ2-2; cdr3_nt: TGTGCCAGCAGGGCCCGCGGGGAGCTGTTTTTT; cdr3_aa: CASRARGELFF
clone_size: few; v_call: TRBV10-2; d_call: TRBD1; j_call: TRBJ2-3; cdr3_nt: TGCGCCAGCAACCGGGGACAGGGTAAAGGAGATACGCAGTATTTT; cdr3_aa: CASNRGQGKGDTQYF
clone_size: few; v_call: TRBV2; d_call: -; j_call: TRBJ1-4; cdr3_nt: TGTGCCAGCAAAGGGGAGTTTATAGGAACTAATGAAAAACTGTTTTTT; cdr3_aa: CASKGEFIGTNEKLFF
clone_size: -; v_call: TRBV5-4; d_call: -; j_call: TRBJ2-3; cdr3_nt: TGTGCCAGCAGCCTCACTACTGGTCGGGGGATACGCACAGATACGCAGTATTTT; cdr3_aa: CASSLTTGRGIRTDTQYF
clone_size: once; v_call: TRBV7-9; d_call: TRBD1; j_call: TRBJ2-5; cdr3_nt: TGTGCCAGCAGCTTGCGGAGGACAGGGACCCAAGAGACCCAGTACTTC; cdr3_aa: CASSLRRTGTQETQYF
clone_size: -; v_call: TRBV5-1; d_call: TRBD2; j_call: TRBJ2-7; cdr3_nt: TGCGCCAGCAGCCAGACTAGCGGGGCCCTCTACGAGCAGTACTTC; cdr3_aa: CASSQTSGALYEQYF
clone_size: -; v_call: TRBV18; d_call: -; j_call: TRBJ2-2; cdr3_nt: TGTGCCAGCTCACCAGGCAGGGGCGGCACCGGGGAGCTGTTTTTT; cdr3_aa: CASSPGRGGTGELFF
clone_size: -; v_call: TRBV5-1; d_call: TRBD1; j_call: TRBJ1-5; cdr3_nt: TGCGCCAGCAGCTTGGAGACAGGGGGTCAGCCCCAGCATTTT; cdr3_aa: CASSLETGGQPQHF
clone_size: -; v_call: TRBV18; d_call: -; j_call: TRBJ2-3; cdr3_nt: TGTGCCAGCTCACCACCAGCCCGCACAGATACGCAGTATTTT; cdr3_aa: CASSPPARTDTQYF
clone_size: -; v_call: TRBV27; d_call: TRBD2; j_call: TRBJ2-7; cdr3_nt: TGTGCCAGCAGCCTTAGCGGGAGCTCCTACGAGCAGTACTTC; cdr3_aa: CASSLSGSSYEQYF
clone_size: -; v_call: TRBV5-1; d_call: -; j_call: TRBJ2-2; cdr3_nt: TGCGCCAGCAGCCTCCTGTCAGGGGCCCCCGGGGAGCTGTTTTTT; cdr3_aa: CASSLLSGAPGELFF
clone_size: few; v_call: TRBV18; d_call: TRBD1; j_call: TRBJ2-5; cdr3_nt: TGTGCCAGCTCAATTCGACAGGGACCTTTGGAGACCCAGTACTTC; cdr3_aa: CASSIRQGPLETQYF
clone_size: few; v_call: TRBV27; d_call: -; j_call: TRBJ1-2; cdr3_nt: TGTGCCAGCAGTTTAAGGCAGGGTTCTCGTGGCTACACCTTC; cdr3_aa: CASSLRQGSRGYTF
clone_size: -; v_call: TRBV29-1; d_call: -; j_call: TRBJ1-1; cdr3_nt: TGCAGCGTACACTTACAGGCTGTGAACACTGAAGCTTTCTTT; cdr3_aa: CSVHLQAVNTEAFF
clone_size: -; v_call: TRBV9; d_call: -; j_call: TRBJ1-2; cdr3_nt: TGTGCCAGCAGCGTCGGTGTAAACTATGGCTACACCTTC; cdr3_aa: CASSVGVNYGYTF
clone_size: -; v_call: TRBV27; d_call: TRBD1; j_call: TRBJ2-5; cdr3_nt: TGTGCCAGCAGTTCCTGGACAGGGGAAGAGACCCAGTACTTC; cdr3_aa: CASSSWTGEETQYF
clone_size: -; v_call: TRBV5-1; d_call: -; j_call: TRBJ2-6; cdr3_nt: TGCGCCAGCAGCTTGATAGGCAGGAGCTCTGGGGCCAACGTCCTGACTTTC; cdr3_aa: CASSLIGRSSGANVLTF
clone_size: few; v_call: TRBV11-2; d_call: -; j_call: TRBJ1-4; cdr3_nt: TGTGCCAGCAGCTTAGGGGATTCCAATGAAAAACTGTTTTTT; cdr3_aa: CASSLGDSNEKLFF
clone_size: -; v_call: TRBV18; d_call: TRBD1; j_call: TRBJ2-7; cdr3_nt: TGTGCCAGCTCACCACCGCGGCAGGGGGCCCACGAGCAGTACTTC; cdr3_aa: CASSPPRQGAHEQYF
clone_size: -; v_call: TRBV30; d_call: TRBD1; j_call: TRBJ1-4; cdr3_nt: TGTGCCTGGGACAGGGCAACTAATGAAAAACTGTTTTTT; cdr3_aa: CAWDRATNEKLFF
clone_size: -; v_call: TRBV7-2; d_call: TRBD1; j_call: TRBJ1-5; cdr3_nt: TGTGCCAGCAGCTTAGACAGGGGCCTTAATCAGCCCCAGCATTTT; cdr3_aa: CASSLDRGLNQPQHF
clone_size: -; v_call: TRBV30; d_call: -; j_call: TRBJ1-5; cdr3_nt: TGTGCCTGGATGAACAGGGAGGGAAATCAGCCCCAGCATTTT; cdr3_aa: CAWMNREGNQPQHF